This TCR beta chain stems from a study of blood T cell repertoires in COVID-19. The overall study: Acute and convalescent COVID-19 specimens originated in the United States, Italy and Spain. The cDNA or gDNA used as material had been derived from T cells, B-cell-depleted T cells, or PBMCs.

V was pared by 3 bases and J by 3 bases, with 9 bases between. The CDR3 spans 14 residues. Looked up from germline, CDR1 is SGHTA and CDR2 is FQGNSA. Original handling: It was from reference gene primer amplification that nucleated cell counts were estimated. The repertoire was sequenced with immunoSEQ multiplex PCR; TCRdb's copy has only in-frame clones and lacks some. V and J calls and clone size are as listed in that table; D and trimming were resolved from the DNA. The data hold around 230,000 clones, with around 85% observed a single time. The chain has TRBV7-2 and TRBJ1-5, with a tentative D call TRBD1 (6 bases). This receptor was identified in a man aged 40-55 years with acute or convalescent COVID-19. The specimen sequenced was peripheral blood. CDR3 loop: CASSLAGDNQPQHF. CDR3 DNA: TGTGCCAGCAGCTTGGCAGGGGACAATCAGCCCCAGCATTTT.